The 17 T cell receptor beta chains presented below share a single source sample, sequenced in a study of blood T cell repertoires in COVID-19. The protocol was immunoSEQ multiplex PCR, while the TCRdb copy is restricted to in-frame clones and leaves out a portion. The repertoire includes about 65,000 clones, about 81% of them detected once, and 15% sits in the top ten. Sequenced sample: peripheral blood. These TCRs come from a man older than 75 with acute or convalescent COVID-19.

This clone has a handful of counts. The chain employs TRBV6-6 and TRBJ1-1, with TRBD1 as a possible D gene (5 bases). Trimming stripped 6 bases from V and 2 bases from J, with 10 bases between. The CDR3 extends over 13 amino acids. CDR1 and CDR2 (germline): MNHNY, SVGAGI (reference sequence). CDR3 sequence reads: CASSSDRNTEAFF. CDR3 sequence (DNA): TGTGCCAGCAGCTCAGACAGAAACACTGAAGCTTTCTTT.

The chain recombines TRBV3-1 (or the pseudogene TRBV3-2) with TRBJ2-3, with TRBD2 matching over 10 bases. Germline assignment: CDR1 LGHDT and CDR2 YNNKEL (reference sequence). This CDR3 has 19 amino acids. The V gene end was trimmed by 0 bases and the J gene end by 3 bases; junction bases not matched to a gene: 12. CDR3 in amino acids: CASSQDRSGGALKTDTQYF. DNA for the CDR3: TGTGCCAGCAGCCAAGATCGGAGCGGGGGGGCCCTTAAGACAGATACGCAGTATTTT.

CDR3 sequence: CSAGTGGTSGELFF. The DNA of the CDR3 is TGCAGCGCAGGGACAGGGGGGACATCCGGGGAGCTGTTTTTT. V usage is TRBV29-1 and J usage is TRBJ2-2, with TRBD1 identical over 11 bases. The germline V gene has CDR1 SQVTM and CDR2 ANQGSEA. J was trimmed by 6 bases and V by 7 bases; bases with no gene match: 7. The CDR3 loop spans 14 amino acids.

The J gene is TRBJ2-2, the V gene TRBV14; 11 bases align to TRBD2. This CDR3 has 16 residues. Germline V gene sequence: CDR1 SGHDN, CDR2 FVKESK. V lost 4 bases and J lost 4; bases outside the gene matches: 5. The CDR3 sequence: CASSPTSGGGTGELFF. CDR3 bases: TGTGCCAGCAGCCCTACTAGCGGGGGCGGCACCGGGGAGCTGTTTTTT. Variable domain in full (rest from reference TRBV14 and TRBJ2-2): EAGVTQFPSHSVIEKGQTVTLRCDPISGHDNLYWYRRVMGKEIKFLLHFVKESKQDESGMPNNRFLAERTGGTYSTLKVQPAELEDSGVYFCASSPTSGGGTGELFFGEGSRLTVL.

This clone was detected only once. The chain combines TRBV4-2 with TRBJ2-1, with TRBD2 matching 12 bases. The CDR3 has 13 residues. Looked up from germline, CDR1 is LGHNA and CDR2 is YNFKEQ. J was trimmed by 10 bases and V by 4 bases; bases with no gene match: 2. The CDR3 region is CASSPTSGGEQFF. The CDR3 DNA reads as TGTGCCAGCAGCCCAACTAGCGGGGGGGAGCAGTTCTTC.

This sequence joins TRBV7-3 and TRBJ2-7; 9 bases agree with TRBD1. The V and J ends lost 5 bases and 2 bases, in that order; junction bases with no gene match: 7. Germline CDR1 and CDR2: SGHTA and FQGTGA. The CDR3 spans 15 residues. CDR3 loop: CASSPGTGWTYEQYF. Written as DNA, the CDR3 is TGTGCCAGCAGCCCCGGGACAGGGTGGACCTACGAGCAGTACTTC.

The chain is built from TRBV5-8 and TRBJ2-3, with D tentatively TRBD1 (6 bases). This CDR3 has 16 amino acids. The V gene's germline CDR1 is SGHTS and CDR2 YDEGEE. V gave up 0 bases and J gave up 3 bases, with 14 bases separating them. The CDR3: CASSLGRGFRTDTQYF. The CDR3 DNA is TGTGCCAGCAGCTTGGGCAGGGGCTTTAGAACAGATACGCAGTATTTT.

The chain uses TRBV18 and TRBJ2-5; the match to TRBD2 covers 12 bases. Germline CDR1 and CDR2: KGHSH and LQKENI. The V gene end was trimmed by 0 bases and the J gene end by 4 bases; junction bases not matched to a gene: 3. There are 16 residues in the CDR3. CDR3: CASSPPLAGGRETQYF. The CDR3 DNA reads TGTGCCAGCTCACCACCTCTAGCGGGGGGGAGAGAGACCCAGTACTTC.

The CDR3 region has the DNA TGTGCCAGCTCACCACCGGACAGGGGTAATGAAAAACTGTTTTTT. Translated, it gives CASSPPDRGNEKLFF. The V and J genes are TRBV18 and TRBJ1-4; 9 bases map to TRBD1. Germline trimming cut 0 bases from V and 4 bases from J; bases unmatched to any gene: 0. The CDR3 has 15 amino acids. Per germline, CDR1 KGHSH and CDR2 LQKENI.

The J gene is TRBJ1-4, the V gene TRBV19; D call uncertain. This CDR3 contains 15 residues. The V end lost 5 bases, the J end lost 0 bases, and 10 bases lay between the germline ends. Germline V gene data show CDR1 as LNHDA and CDR2 as SQIVND (reference sequence). CDR3 sequence reads: CASSETSATNEKLFF. DNA of the CDR3: TGTGCCAGTAGTGAAACCTCAGCAACTAATGAAAAACTGTTTTTT. Supplemented by reference TRBV19 and TRBJ1-4, the full variable domain reads DGGITQSPKYLFRKEGQNVTLSCEQNLNHDAMYWYRQDPGQGLRLIYYSQIVNDFQKGDIAEGYSVSREKKESFPLTVTSAQKNPTAFYLCASSETSATNEKLFFGSGTQLSVL.

This clone was counted only a few times. This chain joins TRBV10-2 and TRBJ2-1, with D tentatively TRBD2 (7 bases). CDR3 length equals 16 residues. The V end was cut by 6 bases, the J end by 5 bases, with 20 bases between. Germline V gives CDR1 WSHSY, CDR2 SAAADI. In DNA, the CDR3 is TGCGCCAGCAGCAATGGGGGGGCCCGGCGGGACAATGAGCAGTTCTTC. Translated, it gives CASSNGGARRDNEQFF.

The chain carries TRBV6-5 and TRBJ2-1, with 10 bases fitting TRBD1. This CDR3 is built from 15 residues. CDR1 is MNHEY, CDR2 SVGAGI, per germline. Trimming cost V 6 bases and J 7 bases; bases outside gene matches: 9. The DNA for the CDR3 is TGTGCCAGCAGGCCCGGGACAGGGGTGGGAAATGAGCAGTTCTTC. Translation: CASRPGTGVGNEQFF.

The chain recombines TRBV5-5 with TRBJ1-4, with 10 bases aligning to TRBD1. The ends lost 4 bases at V and 0 bases at J; junction bases unmatched: 6. Germline V lookup: CDR1 SGHKS, CDR2 YYEKEE (reference sequence). The CDR3 is 17 residues long. The CDR3 loop is CASSPRTGGSTNEKLFF. The DNA of the CDR3 is TGTGCCAGCAGCCCACGGACAGGGGGATCAACTAATGAAAAACTGTTTTTT.

The chain uses TRBV2 and TRBJ1-6; perhaps TRBD1 as D (5 bases). Between the trimmed V and J ends, which lost 7 bases and 0 bases, there was a span of 16 bases. CDR3 length equals 17 residues. CDR1 and CDR2 (germline): SNHLY, FYNNEI. Here the CDR3 DNA reads TGTGCCAGCACCCCGGAACAGGCGAGCTCCTATAATTCACCCCTCCACTTT. It encodes CASTPEQASSYNSPLHF.

V and J are TRBV5-1 and TRBJ2-7, with 7 bases lining up with TRBD1. The CDR3 loop spans 16 amino acids. Per germline, CDR1 SGHRS and CDR2 YFSETQ. The V gene end was trimmed by 3 bases and the J gene end by 2 bases; junction bases not matched to a gene: 11. The CDR3 protein is CASSYGTADTAYEQYF. CDR3 DNA sequence: TGCGCCAGCAGCTATGGGACAGCGGATACCGCCTACGAGCAGTACTTC.

This sequence joins TRBV30 and TRBJ2-3, with D uncertain. Looked up from germline, CDR1 is GTSNPN and CDR2 is SVGIG (reference sequence). Trimming removed 0 bases at V and 4 bases at J, with 8 bases between. The CDR3 contains 13 residues. The CDR3 sequence: CAWSVRRADTQYF. The CDR3 DNA is TGTGCCTGGAGTGTACGTCGGGCAGATACGCAGTATTTT.

In nucleotides, the CDR3 is TGTGCCAGTAGTGCGGGGTCCGCTAGAACGACTAATGAAAAACTGTTTTTT. Its protein is CASSAGSARTTNEKLFF. The V call is TRBV19, the J call TRBJ1-4; D unresolved. Trimming left V 5 bases short and J 2 bases short, with 18 bases between. The germline CDR1 and CDR2 sequences are LNHDA and SQIVND (reference sequence). The CDR3 consists of 17 residues.